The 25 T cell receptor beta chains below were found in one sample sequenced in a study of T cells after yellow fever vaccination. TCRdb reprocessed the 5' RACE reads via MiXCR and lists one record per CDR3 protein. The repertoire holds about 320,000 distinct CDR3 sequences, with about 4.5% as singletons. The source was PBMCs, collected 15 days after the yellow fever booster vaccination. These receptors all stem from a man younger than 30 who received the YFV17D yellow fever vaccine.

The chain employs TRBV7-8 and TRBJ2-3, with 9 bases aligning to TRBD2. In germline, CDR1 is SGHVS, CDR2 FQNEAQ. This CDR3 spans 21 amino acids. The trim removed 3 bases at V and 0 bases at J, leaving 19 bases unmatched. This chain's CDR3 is CASSFGIRWLAGSTSTDTQYF. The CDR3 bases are TGTGCCAGCAGCTTTGGGATCCGGTGGCTAGCGGGATCCACTAGCACAGATACGCAGTATTTT. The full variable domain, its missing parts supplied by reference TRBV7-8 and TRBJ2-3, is GAGVSQSPRYKVAKRGQDVALRCDPISGHVSLFWYQQALGQGPEFLTYFQNEAQLDKSGLPSDRFFAERPEGSVSTLKIQRTQQEDSAVYLCASSFGIRWLAGSTSTDTQYFGPGTRLTVL.

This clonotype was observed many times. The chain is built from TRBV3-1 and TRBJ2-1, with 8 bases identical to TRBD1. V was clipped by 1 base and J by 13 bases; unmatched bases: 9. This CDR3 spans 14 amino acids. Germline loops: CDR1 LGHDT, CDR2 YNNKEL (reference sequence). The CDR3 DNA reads TGTGCCAGCAGCCAAGGAGTCCCAGGGGGCGATCAGTTCTTC. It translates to CASSQGVPGGDQFF.

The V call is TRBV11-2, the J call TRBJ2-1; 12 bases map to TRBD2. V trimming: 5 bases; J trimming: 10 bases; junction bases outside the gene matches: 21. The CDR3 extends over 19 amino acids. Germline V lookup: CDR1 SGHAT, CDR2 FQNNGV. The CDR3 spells CASSHLAGLAGNLVGEQFF. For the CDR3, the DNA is TGTGCCAGCAGCCATCTGGCGGGACTAGCGGGTAATTTGGTCGGCGAGCAGTTCTTC.

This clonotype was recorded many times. CDR3 region: CASSRRTSGEETQYF. CDR3 nucleotides: TGTGCCAGCAGCCGACGGACTAGCGGGGAGGAGACCCAGTACTTC. This chain connects TRBV6-6 to TRBJ2-5, with 12 bases aligning to TRBD2. The CDR3 extends over 15 amino acids. Germline trimming cut 6 bases from V and 5 bases from J; bases unmatched to any gene: 7. Germline V gene data show CDR1 as MNHNY and CDR2 as SVGAGI (reference sequence).

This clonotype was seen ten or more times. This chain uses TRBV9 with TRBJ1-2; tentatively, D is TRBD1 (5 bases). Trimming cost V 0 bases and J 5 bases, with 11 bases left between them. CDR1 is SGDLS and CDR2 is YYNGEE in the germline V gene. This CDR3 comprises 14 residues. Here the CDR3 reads CASSVAGGDYGYTF. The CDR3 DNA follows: TGTGCCAGCAGCGTAGCGGGGGGAGATTATGGCTACACCTTC. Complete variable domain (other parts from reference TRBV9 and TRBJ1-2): DSGVTQTPKHLITATGQRVTLRCSPRSGDLSVYWYQQSLDQGLQFLIQYYNGEERAKGNILERFSAQQFPDLHSELNLSSLELGDSALYFCASSVAGGDYGYTFGSGTRLTVV.

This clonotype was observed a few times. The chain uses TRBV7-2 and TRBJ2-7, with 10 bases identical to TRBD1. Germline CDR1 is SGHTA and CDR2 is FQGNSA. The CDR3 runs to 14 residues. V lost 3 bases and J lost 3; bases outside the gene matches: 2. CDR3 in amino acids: CASSFGQGVYEQYV. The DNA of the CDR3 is TGTGCCAGCAGCTTTGGACAGGGGGTCTACGAGCAGTACGTC.

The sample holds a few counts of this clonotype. The CDR3 nucleotides read TGTGCCAGCAGTTTACTGAGACAGGGCACTGAAGCTTTCTTT. It translates to CASSLLRQGTEAFF. This rearrangement joins TRBV27 to TRBJ1-1; TRBD1 matches 7 bases. CDR1 and CDR2 from the germline V gene are MNHEY and SMNVEV (reference sequence). The CDR3 consists of 14 residues. J gave up 4 bases and V 2 bases, and 4 bases lay outside the gene matches.

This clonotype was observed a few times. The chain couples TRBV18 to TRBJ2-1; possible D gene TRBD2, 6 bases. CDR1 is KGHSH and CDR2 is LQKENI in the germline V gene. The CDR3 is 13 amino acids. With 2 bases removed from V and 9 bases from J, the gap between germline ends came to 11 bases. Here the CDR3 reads CASSPIGRGEQFF. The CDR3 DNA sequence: TGTGCCAGCTCACCAATCGGGAGAGGTGAGCAGTTCTTC. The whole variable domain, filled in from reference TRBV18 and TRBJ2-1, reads NAGVMQNPRHLVRRRGQEARLRCSPMKGHSHVYWYRQLPEEGLKFMVYLQKENIIDESGMPKERFSAEFPKEGPSILRIQQVVRGDSAAYFCASSPIGRGEQFFGPGTRLTVL.

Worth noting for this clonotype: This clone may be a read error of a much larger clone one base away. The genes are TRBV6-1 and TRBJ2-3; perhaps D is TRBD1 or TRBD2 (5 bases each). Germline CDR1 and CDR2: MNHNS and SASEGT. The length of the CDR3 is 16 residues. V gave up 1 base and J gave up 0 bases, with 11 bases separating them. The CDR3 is CASSEVWGSSTDTQYF. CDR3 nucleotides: TGTGCCAGCAGTGAAGTCTGGGGGTCGAGCACAGATACGCAGTATTTT.

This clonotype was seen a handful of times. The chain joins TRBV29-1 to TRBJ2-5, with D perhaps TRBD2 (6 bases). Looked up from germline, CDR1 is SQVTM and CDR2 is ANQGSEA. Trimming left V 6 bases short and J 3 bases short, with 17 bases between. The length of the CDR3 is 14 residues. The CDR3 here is CSVGRTAREETQYF. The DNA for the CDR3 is TGCAGCGTAGGGAGGACGGCCCGGGAAGAGACCCAGTACTTC.

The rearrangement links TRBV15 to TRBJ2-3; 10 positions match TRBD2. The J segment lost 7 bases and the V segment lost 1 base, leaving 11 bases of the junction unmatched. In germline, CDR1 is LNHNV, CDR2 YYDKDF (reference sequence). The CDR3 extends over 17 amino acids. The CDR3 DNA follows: TGTGCCACCAGCAGAGTCGCTAGCGGGGGACCTCGGAATACGCAGTATTTT. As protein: CATSRVASGGPRNTQYF.

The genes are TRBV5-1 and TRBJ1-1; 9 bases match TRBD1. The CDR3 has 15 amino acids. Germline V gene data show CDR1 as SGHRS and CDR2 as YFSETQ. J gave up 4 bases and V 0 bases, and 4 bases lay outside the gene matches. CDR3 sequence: CASSLGSTGGTEAFF. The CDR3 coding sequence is TGCGCCAGCAGCTTGGGGTCGACAGGGGGCACTGAAGCTTTCTTT.

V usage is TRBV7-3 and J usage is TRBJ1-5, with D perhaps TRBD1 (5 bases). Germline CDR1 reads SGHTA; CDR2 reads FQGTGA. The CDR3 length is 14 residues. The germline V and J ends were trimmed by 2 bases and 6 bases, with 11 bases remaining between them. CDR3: CASSLAGGTQPQHF. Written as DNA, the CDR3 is TGTGCCAGCAGCTTAGCCGGGGGTACTCAGCCCCAGCATTTT.

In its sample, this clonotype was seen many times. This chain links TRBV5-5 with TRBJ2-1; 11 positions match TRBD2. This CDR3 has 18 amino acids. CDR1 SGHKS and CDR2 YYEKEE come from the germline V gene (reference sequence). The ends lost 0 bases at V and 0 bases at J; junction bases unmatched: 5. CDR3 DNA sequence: TGTGCCAGCAGCTTGGAACTAGCGGGGGTAAGCTCCTACAATGAGCAGTTCTTC. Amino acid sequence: CASSLELAGVSSYNEQFF.

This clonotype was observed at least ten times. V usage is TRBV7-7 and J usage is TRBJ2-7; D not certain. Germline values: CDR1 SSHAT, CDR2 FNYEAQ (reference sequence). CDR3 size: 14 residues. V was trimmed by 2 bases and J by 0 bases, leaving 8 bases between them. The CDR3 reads CASSLLPGSYEQYF. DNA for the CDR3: TGTGCCAGCAGCTTATTACCGGGCTCCTACGAGCAGTACTTC.

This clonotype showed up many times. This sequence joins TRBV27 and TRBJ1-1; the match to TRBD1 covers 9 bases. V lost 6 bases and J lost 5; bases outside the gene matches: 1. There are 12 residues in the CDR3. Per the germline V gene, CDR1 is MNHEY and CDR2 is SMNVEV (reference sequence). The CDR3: CASRTGGTEAFF. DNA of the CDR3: TGTGCCAGCAGGACAGGGGGGACTGAAGCTTTCTTT.

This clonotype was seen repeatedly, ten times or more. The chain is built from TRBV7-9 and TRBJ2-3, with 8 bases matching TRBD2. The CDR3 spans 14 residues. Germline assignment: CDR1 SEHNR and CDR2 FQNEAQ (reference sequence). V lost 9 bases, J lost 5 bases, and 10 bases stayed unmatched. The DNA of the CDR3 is TGTGCCAGTGGCCGGGGACTAGAGGGAGATACGCAGTATTTT. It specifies CASGRGLEGDTQYF.

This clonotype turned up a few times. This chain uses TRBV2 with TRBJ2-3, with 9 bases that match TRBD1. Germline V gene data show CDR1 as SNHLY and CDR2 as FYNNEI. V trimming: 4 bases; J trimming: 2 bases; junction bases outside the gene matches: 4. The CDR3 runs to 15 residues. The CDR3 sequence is CASSGGTGNTDTQYF. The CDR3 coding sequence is TGTGCCAGCAGTGGGGGGACAGGGAACACAGATACGCAGTATTTT.

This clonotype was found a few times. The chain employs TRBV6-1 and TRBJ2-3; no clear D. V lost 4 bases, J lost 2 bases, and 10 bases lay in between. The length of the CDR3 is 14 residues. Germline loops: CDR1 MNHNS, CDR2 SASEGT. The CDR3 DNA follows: TGTGCCAGCAGTGGGGGTGGGGTCACAGATACGCAGTATTTT. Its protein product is CASSGGGVTDTQYF.

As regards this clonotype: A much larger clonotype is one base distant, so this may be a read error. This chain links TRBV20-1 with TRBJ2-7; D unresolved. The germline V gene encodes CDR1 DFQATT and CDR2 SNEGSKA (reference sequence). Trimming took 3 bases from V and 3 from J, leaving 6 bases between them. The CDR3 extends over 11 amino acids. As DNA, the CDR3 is TGCAGTGCTAGCCGGGTCTACGAGCAGTACTTC. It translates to CSASRVYEQYF.

The CDR3 bases are TGCAGCGTTGCCAAAACGGTGGCAGGGACCGCTTTCTTT. Protein product: CSVAKTVAGTAFF. The chain has TRBV29-1 and TRBJ1-1; possible D gene TRBD1, 5 bases. Trimming stripped 4 bases from V and 11 bases from J, with 20 bases between. CDR3 size: 13 residues. CDR1 is SQVTM and CDR2 is ANQGSEA in the germline V gene. The full variable domain, completed using reference TRBV29-1 and TRBJ1-1, is SAVISQKPSRDICQRGTSLTIQCQVDSQVTMMFWYRQQPGQSLTLIATANQGSEATYESGFVIDKFPISRPNLTFSTLTVSNMSPEDSSIYLCSVAKTVAGTAFFGQGTRLTVV.

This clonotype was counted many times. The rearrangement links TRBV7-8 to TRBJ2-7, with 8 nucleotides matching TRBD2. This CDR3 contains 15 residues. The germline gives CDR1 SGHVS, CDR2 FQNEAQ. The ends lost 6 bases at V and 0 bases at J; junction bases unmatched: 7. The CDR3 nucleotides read TGTGCCAGCAGGTTCGGGGGGACTAGCTCCTACGAGCAGTACTTC. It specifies CASRFGGTSSYEQYF.

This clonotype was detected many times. The CDR3 here is CASSSRIQYSQPQHF. DNA for the CDR3: TGCGCCAGCAGCTCGCGGATCCAATACAGTCAGCCCCAGCATTTT. The chain carries TRBV4-1 and TRBJ1-5, with D hard to call. Trimming pared 5 bases from V and 6 bases from J, leaving 17 bases between. The CDR3 runs to 15 residues. CDR1 is MGHRA and CDR2 is YSYEKL in the germline V gene.

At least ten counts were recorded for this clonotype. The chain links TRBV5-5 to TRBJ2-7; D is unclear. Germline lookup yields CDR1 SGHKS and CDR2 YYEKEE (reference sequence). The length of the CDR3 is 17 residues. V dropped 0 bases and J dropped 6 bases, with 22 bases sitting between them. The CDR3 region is CASSLGPGPSREREQYV. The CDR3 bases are TGTGCCAGCAGCTTGGGCCCCGGACCCTCCCGTGAGCGCGAGCAGTACGTC.

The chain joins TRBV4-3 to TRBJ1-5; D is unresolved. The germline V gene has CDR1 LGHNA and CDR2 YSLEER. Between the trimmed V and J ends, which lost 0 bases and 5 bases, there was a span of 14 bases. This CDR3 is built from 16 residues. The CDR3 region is CASSQELGLGYQPQHF. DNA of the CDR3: TGCGCCAGCAGCCAAGAACTAGGATTGGGCTATCAGCCCCAGCATTTT.